The 8 T cell receptor beta chains in this list originate from one sample, sequenced in a study of glioma-infiltrating T cells. The iRepertoire nested amplicon-rescue multiplex PCR amplified TCR alpha and beta CDR3s from RNA. TCRdb re-derived calls from the multiplex PCR reads in MiXCR, one entry per CDR3 protein. The table records over 70,000 distinct CDR3 sequences, less than 30% of them present only once. The sample taken for sequencing was glioma tissue, nonneoplastic brain tissue, or PBMCs (not recorded which). The receptors stem from a human donor with low-grade glioma or glioblastoma, undergoing nonglioma brain surgery, or in good health (not recorded which).

Ten or more counts support this clonotype. The chain combines TRBV6-1 with TRBJ1-5; tentative D call: TRBD1 (5 bases). In germline, CDR1 is MNHNS, CDR2 SASEGT. Trimming shortened V by 10 bases and J by 2 bases, and 18 bases separated the two germline ends. This CDR3 region has 15 residues. CDR3 DNA sequence: TGTGCCACCTCGATGGACACGGTCGGCAATCAGCCCCAGCATTTT. Its protein is CATSMDTVGNQPQHF.

Details on this clonotype: Just one base apart from a much larger clone, this may be a read error. The chain links TRBV2 to TRBJ2-7, with D perhaps TRBD1 (6 bases). This CDR3 region has 15 residues. Germline CDR1 and CDR2: SNHLY and FYNNEI. The CDR3 region is CSSSEGGVSSYEQYF. The CDR3 DNA is TGTTCCAGCAGTGAAGGGGGTGTGAGTTCCTACGAGCAGTACTTC. The full variable domain, completed using reference TRBV2 and TRBJ2-7, is EPEVTQTPSHQVTQMGQEVILRCVPISNHLYFYWYRQILGQKVEFLVSFYNNEISEKSEIFDDQFSVERPDGSNFTLKIRSTKLEDSAMYFCSSSEGGVSSYEQYFGPGTRLTVT.

With respect to this clonotype: A much larger clone differs by one base, so this may be a read error. Because it lacks the conserved phenylalanine or tryptophan at the end, this CDR3 is likely a read error. The chain combines TRBV27 with TRBJ2-7, with TRBD2 matching over 8 bases. The CDR3 consists of 14 residues. CDR1 and CDR2 from the germline V gene are MNHEY and SMNVEV (reference sequence). V lost 7 bases and J lost 2; bases outside the gene matches: 7. The CDR3 region is CASISGTSPYEQYY. The CDR3 DNA reads TGTGCCAGCATCTCCGGGACTAGTCCCTACGAGCAGTACTAC.

This clonotype was counted ten times or more. The rearrangement uses TRBV7-9 and TRBJ2-5; 7 nucleotides agree with TRBD2. V shed 5 bases, J shed 3 bases, and the junction held 9 bases outside the gene matches. Germline V gene sequence: CDR1 SEHNR, CDR2 FQNEAQ (reference sequence). The CDR3 is made up of 15 amino acids. CDR3 nucleotide sequence: TGTGCCAGCAGCCCTGAGACTAGCCCTAAAGAGACCCAGTACTTC. Residues: CASSPETSPKETQYF.

Note on this clonotype: This clone may be a read error of a much larger clone one base away. The gene calls are TRBV15 and TRBJ1-3; TRBD1 is a possible D gene (5 bases). Per the germline V gene, CDR1 is LNHNV and CDR2 is YYDKDF (reference sequence). CDR3 length: 17 residues. Trimming took off 3 bases at V and 11 bases at J, with 26 bases between the two ends. The CDR3 DNA reads as TGTGCCACCAGCAGGGACTTTGGAGGGACGTTGGGTAACGCCATATATTTT. The encoded protein is CATSRDFGGTLGNAIYF. The whole variable domain, remainder taken from reference TRBV15 and TRBJ1-3, is DAMVIQNPRYQVTQFGKPVTLSCSQTLNHNVMYWYQQKSSQAPKLLFHYYDKDFNNEADTPDNFQSRRPNTSFCFLDIRSPGLGDTAMYLCATSRDFGGTLGNAIYFGEGSWLTVV.

As to this clonotype: This sequence may be a read error, since a much larger clone differs from it by one base. CDR3 DNA sequence: TGTGCCAGTATCCTAAGACAGGGGCCCACTGAAGCTTTCTTT. It specifies CASILRQGPTEAFF. The chain carries TRBV19 and TRBJ1-1, with 8 bases lining up with TRBD1. The germline V gene has CDR1 LNHDA and CDR2 SQIVND (reference sequence). The CDR3 totals 14 residues. After removal of 7 bases from V and 4 bases from J, the junction contained 8 bases not matched to a gene. Variable domain in full (rest from reference TRBV19 and TRBJ1-1): DGGITQSPKYLFRKEGQNVTLSCEQNLNHDAMYWYRQDPGQGLRLIYYSQIVNDFQKGDIAEGYSVSREKKESFPLTVTSAQKNPTAFYLCASILRQGPTEAFFGQGTRLTVV.

This clonotype was counted at least ten times. In DNA form, the CDR3 reads TGTGCCAGCAGCTCCTCCATAGATACGCAGTATTTT. Its translation: CASSSSIDTQYF. The chain recombines TRBV7-6 with TRBJ2-3; D is unclear. Trimming removed 4 bases at V and 5 bases at J, with 7 bases between. The CDR3 runs to 12 residues. CDR1 is SGHVS and CDR2 is FNYEAQ in the germline V gene.

This clonotype has ten or more counts. V and J are TRBV25-1 and TRBJ2-5; 8 bases match TRBD2. Germline CDR1 and CDR2: MGHDK and SYGVNS. The V gene end was trimmed by 5 bases and the J gene end by 6 bases; junction bases not matched to a gene: 11. The CDR3 length is 15 residues. Written as DNA, the CDR3 is TGTGCCAGCAGTCATCCGGGGGGGCGCGGGAAGACCCAGTACTTC. This gives the protein CASSHPGGRGKTQYF.